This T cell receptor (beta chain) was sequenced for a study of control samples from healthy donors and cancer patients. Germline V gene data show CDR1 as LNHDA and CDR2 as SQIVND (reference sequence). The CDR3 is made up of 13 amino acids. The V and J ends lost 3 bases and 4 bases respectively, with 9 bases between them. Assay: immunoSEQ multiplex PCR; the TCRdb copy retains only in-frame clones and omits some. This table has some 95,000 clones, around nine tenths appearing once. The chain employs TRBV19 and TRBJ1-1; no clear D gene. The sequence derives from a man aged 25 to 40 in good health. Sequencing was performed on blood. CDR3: CASSMKRITEAFF. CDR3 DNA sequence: TGTGCCAGTAGTATGAAAAGGATCACTGAAGCTTTCTTT.